The entry below gives a single TCR beta chain sequence along with its context. Its target is not known. This sample stems from a study of post-analysis software for immune sequencing data. Findings of the study overall: The study found TRBV5-6, TRBV5-1 and TRBV20-1 among a few TRBV segments more frequent in patients than controls. Among multiple sclerosis patients, normalized Chao1 diversity was significantly below that of controls.

Unique molecular identifiers featured in each of the TCR beta cDNA libraries. Researchers reported 400,000 to 550,000 cDNA molecules coming from roughly 1 to 10 million T cells. TCRdb redid the calling of the PCR reads with MiXCR, one entry per CDR3 protein. This table has 170,000 or so distinct CDR3 sequences, roughly 30% appearing once. In germline, CDR1 is SGHAT, CDR2 FQNNGV. Deletions cut 3 bases from V and 1 base from J, with 8 bases between. CDR3 size: 14 residues. The source of this sequence is a girl under 18 with multiple sclerosis. The chain uses TRBV11-2 and TRBJ2-3; D may be TRBD2 (6 bases). The source material was blood. The CDR3 DNA reads as TGTGCCAGCAGCTTGCGGGAACGCACAGATACGCAGTATTTT. Its protein is CASSLRERTDTQYF.